This entry lists 23 T cell receptor beta chains sequenced from one sample in a study of T cells of healthy individuals (dated by TCRdb to the late 2010s). The receptor library was made with 5' RACE. Sequencing instrument: Illumina MiSeq. TCRdb trimmed public reads at Q25 via fastp, called clones via MiXCR and kept in-frame beta chains. Identical CDR3 proteins give one entry, which carries the most common genes and DNA. The sample table shows just over 40,000 distinct CDR3 sequences, and around 4.5% are seen once. Of the sample, 7% to 10% is held by the ten largest clones. The origin of the receptors is a human donor in good health.

This clonotype was detected many times. CDR3 coding DNA: TGTGCCAGCAGGGAGGCATTGAGAACCTACGAGCAGTACTTC. Translation: CASREALRTYEQYF. This rearrangement joins TRBV6-1 to TRBJ2-7; possible D gene TRBD2, 5 bases. Trimming removed 6 bases at V and 2 bases at J, with 14 bases between. Germline V CDR1 and CDR2: MNHNS, SASEGT. CDR3 length: 14 amino acids.

In this sample, this clonotype turned up many times. The chain joins TRBV20-1 to TRBJ1-3; D is possibly TRBD1 (5 bases). Per germline, CDR1 DFQATT and CDR2 SNEGSKA (reference sequence). V dropped 6 bases and J dropped 0 bases, with 15 bases sitting between them. CDR3 size: 15 residues. The CDR3 nucleotides are TGCAGTGCCTCCCGACAGCAAATCTCTGGAAACACCATATATTTT. Its protein is CSASRQQISGNTIYF.

Only a few counts were recorded for this clonotype. The V call is TRBV7-8, the J call TRBJ2-1, with D unclear. CDR1 and CDR2 (germline): SGHVS, FQNEAQ. The CDR3 is 14 residues long. V lost 0 bases to trimming and J lost 7 bases, with 10 bases between them. The CDR3 sequence: CASSLAIFRNEQFF. DNA of the CDR3: TGTGCCAGCAGCTTAGCGATTTTCCGTAATGAGCAGTTCTTC.

This clonotype was counted only a few times. V gene TRBV6-6 combines with J gene TRBJ2-1; D ambiguous. The CDR3 extends over 12 amino acids. Between the trimmed V and J ends, which lost 10 bases and 4 bases, there was a span of 11 bases. Germline V gene data show CDR1 as MNHNY and CDR2 as SVGAGI (reference sequence). Written as DNA, the CDR3 is TGTGCCACCGCCGTGAGGTACAATGAGCAGTTCTTC. Translating gives CATAVRYNEQFF.

This clonotype appeared a few times. The rearrangement links TRBV12-3 or TRBV12-4 to TRBJ2-7; 7 bases line up with TRBD1. CDR3 size: 13 residues. The J segment lost 5 bases and the V segment lost 5 bases, leaving 6 bases of the junction unmatched. DNA for the CDR3: TGTGCCAGCAGTAAGACAGGGACCCACGAGCAGTACTTC. Protein product: CASSKTGTHEQYF.

At least ten counts were recorded for this clonotype. The chain has TRBV20-1 and TRBJ2-7; D possibly corresponds to TRBD2 (5 bases). The CDR3 spans 14 residues. Germline V gene data show CDR1 as DFQATT and CDR2 as SNEGSKA (reference sequence). Trimming stripped 2 bases from V and 2 bases from J, with 13 bases between. In nucleotides, the CDR3 is TGCAGTGCTAGAAAGGGCGGAGGCACCTACGAGCAGTACTTC. Amino acids: CSARKGGGTYEQYF.

This clonotype was seen a few times. This chain joins TRBV6-5 and TRBJ1-2, with a tentative D call TRBD1 (6 bases). CDR1 MNHEY and CDR2 SVGAGI come from the germline V gene. There are 18 residues in the CDR3. Trimming shortened V by 5 bases and J by 3 bases, and 25 bases separated the two germline ends. The CDR3, as DNA: TGTGCCAGCAGTGGGGCACGGGACATCTCACCCCCTGACTATGGCTACACCTTC. It translates to CASSGARDISPPDYGYTF.

Many counts were recorded for this clonotype. The chain uses TRBV5-1 and TRBJ1-1; TRBD1 might be the D (6 bases). CDR1 and CDR2 from the germline V gene are SGHRS and YFSETQ. Trimming shortened V by 5 bases and J by 5 bases, and 13 bases separated the two germline ends. The CDR3 is made up of 13 amino acids. The DNA for the CDR3 is TGCGCCAGCAGTAGTAACAGGGCGACTGAAGCTTTCTTT. Amino acid sequence: CASSSNRATEAFF.

There are a few counts of this clonotype. This chain links TRBV12-3 or TRBV12-4 with TRBJ1-2; D remains ambiguous. With 0 bases removed from V and 2 bases from J, the gap between germline ends came to 7 bases. This CDR3 spans 14 amino acids. The CDR3 bases are TGTGCCAGCAGTTTAGCAGGCATCAACTATGGCTACACCTTC. This translates into CASSLAGINYGYTF.

This clonotype was observed at least ten times. The V call is TRBV12-3 or TRBV12-4, the J call TRBJ2-5; 12 bases line up with TRBD2. This CDR3 region has 16 residues. Trimming at V came to 2 bases and at J to 5 bases, leaving 6 bases not matched to a gene. The CDR3 DNA reads as TGTGCCAGCAGTTTACATCTAGCGGGGGGGCGGGAGACCCAGTACTTC. It specifies CASSLHLAGGRETQYF.

This clonotype was counted many times. The chain recombines TRBV18 with TRBJ2-3; 9 nucleotides agree with TRBD2. Germline trimming cut 1 base from V and 0 bases from J; bases unmatched to any gene: 8. This CDR3 region has 18 residues. Germline CDR1 reads KGHSH; CDR2 reads LQKENI. The CDR3, as DNA: TGTGCCAGCTCACCACTCTTAGCGGGAGAGTGGAGCACAGATACGCAGTATTTT. Residues: CASSPLLAGEWSTDTQYF. Full variable domain (remainder filled in from reference TRBV18 and TRBJ2-3): NAGVMQNPRHLVRRRGQEARLRCSPMKGHSHVYWYRQLPEEGLKFMVYLQKENIIDESGMPKERFSAEFPKEGPSILRIQQVVRGDSAAYFCASSPLLAGEWSTDTQYFGPGTRLTVL.

The chain employs TRBV6-5 and TRBJ1-1, with a weak D call TRBD1 (6 bases). Germline V gene data show CDR1 as MNHEY and CDR2 as SVGAGI. V lost 0 bases and J 1 base, leaving 18 bases between the germline ends. The length of the CDR3 is 18 residues. CDR3 residues: CASSYSKWDTRRNTEAFF. CDR3 in DNA: TGTGCCAGCAGTTACTCGAAGTGGGACACAAGGAGGAACACTGAAGCTTTCTTT.

This clonotype was seen at least ten times. This sequence joins TRBV6-4 and TRBJ2-1, with TRBD2 matching 10 bases. Trimming removed 4 bases from V and 10 bases from J; junction bases left unmatched: 4. This CDR3 has 13 amino acids. The germline CDR1 and CDR2 sequences are MRHNA and SNTAGT. The CDR3, as DNA: TGTGCCAGCAGTGGAAAGACTAGCGGGGAGCAGTTCTTC. This translates into CASSGKTSGEQFF.

This clonotype was recorded at least ten times. J is TRBJ2-7 and V is TRBV9; the D gene is possibly TRBD2 (5 bases). V lost 0 bases, J lost 3 bases, and 13 bases lay in between. There are 15 residues in the CDR3. Germline loops: CDR1 SGDLS, CDR2 YYNGEE. CDR3 residues: CASSVAEGGSYEQYF. CDR3 sequence (DNA): TGTGCCAGCAGCGTAGCGGAAGGTGGGAGCTACGAGCAGTACTTC. The whole variable domain, remainder taken from reference TRBV9 and TRBJ2-7, is DSGVTQTPKHLITATGQRVTLRCSPRSGDLSVYWYQQSLDQGLQFLIQYYNGEERAKGNILERFSAQQFPDLHSELNLSSLELGDSALYFCASSVAEGGSYEQYFGPGTRLTVT.

This clonotype was observed at least ten times. The chain recombines TRBV28 with TRBJ2-7, with TRBD1 identical over 9 bases. V was clipped by 5 bases and J by 2 bases; unmatched bases: 10. Germline-derived CDR1 and CDR2 are MDHEN and SYDVKM. The CDR3 extends over 16 amino acids. The chain's CDR3 is CASSTGWGQGTYEQYF. CDR3 coding DNA: TGTGCCAGCAGTACCGGGTGGGGACAGGGAACCTACGAGCAGTACTTC.

This clonotype was seen repeatedly, ten times or more. V is TRBV27 and J is TRBJ2-7; D gene uncertain. This CDR3 is 14 amino acids long. Germline CDR1 and CDR2: MNHEY and SMNVEV (reference sequence). V shed 2 bases and J shed 0 bases, with 8 bases lying between them. The CDR3 spells CASSLSHSSYEQYF. The DNA of the CDR3 is TGTGCCAGCAGTTTAAGTCACAGCTCCTACGAGCAGTACTTC.

This clonotype was seen at least ten times. V usage is TRBV19 and J usage is TRBJ1-2; no reliable D call. CDR3 length: 12 residues. CDR1 LNHDA and CDR2 SQIVND come from the germline V gene (reference sequence). Trimming took off 0 bases at V and 7 bases at J, with 6 bases between the two ends. Here the CDR3 reads CASSIDLTGYTF. CDR3 sequence (DNA): TGTGCCAGTAGTATAGACCTGACTGGCTACACCTTC. Together with reference TRBV19 and TRBJ1-2, the CDR3 gives the full variable domain: DGGITQSPKYLFRKEGQNVTLSCEQNLNHDAMYWYRQDPGQGLRLIYYSQIVNDFQKGDIAEGYSVSREKKESFPLTVTSAQKNPTAFYLCASSIDLTGYTFGSGTRLTVV.

This clonotype was counted at least ten times. The chain combines TRBV6-5 with TRBJ2-5, with TRBD2 matching over 12 bases. Germline V gene sequence: CDR1 MNHEY, CDR2 SVGAGI. This CDR3 spans 16 amino acids. The ends lost 0 bases at V and 6 bases at J; junction bases unmatched: 5. CDR3 nucleotide sequence: TGTGCCAGCAGTTACTCGAATCTAGCGGGAGGGAAGACCCAGTACTTC. This sequence encodes CASSYSNLAGGKTQYF.

This clonotype appeared a few times. The V call is TRBV3-1, the J call TRBJ2-3; D gene uncertain. Per the germline V gene, CDR1 is LGHDT and CDR2 is YNNKEL (reference sequence). The CDR3 sequence is 13 residues long. The germline V and J ends were trimmed by 1 base and 4 bases, with 6 bases remaining between them. Here the CDR3 reads CASSQAQPDTQYF. In DNA, the CDR3 is TGTGCCAGCAGCCAAGCCCAGCCAGATACGCAGTATTTT.

This clonotype was seen at least ten times. This sequence joins TRBV4-2 and TRBJ2-1, with TRBD2 as a possible D gene (7 bases). Trimming took 1 base from V and 9 from J, leaving 25 bases between them. The CDR3 length is 18 residues. Germline loops: CDR1 LGHNA, CDR2 YNFKEQ. CDR3 nucleotide sequence: TGTGCCAGCAGCCAAGTCCAAGGGTCGAGGGGGGGCCTCAGTGAGCAGTTCTTC. It is translated as CASSQVQGSRGGLSEQFF.

This clonotype has ten or more counts. The chain combines TRBV15 with TRBJ1-1; D gene uncertain. Germline CDR1 LNHNV, CDR2 YYDKDF (reference sequence). V shed 0 bases and J shed 3 bases, with 11 bases lying between them. The CDR3 covers 15 residues. CDR3: CATSRERDRDTEAFF. The CDR3 nucleotides read TGTGCCACCAGCAGAGAGAGGGATCGGGACACTGAAGCTTTCTTT.

This clonotype was picked up a small number of times. The genes are TRBV5-4 and TRBJ2-6; no clear D gene. This CDR3 has 12 residues. Germline V CDR1 and CDR2: SGHNT, YYREEE (reference sequence). The V end was cut by 4 bases, the J end by 5 bases, with 4 bases between. The CDR3 nucleotides read TGTGCCAGCAGCCCACGGGCCAACGTCCTGACTTTC. This encodes CASSPRANVLTF.

This clonotype occurred a few times. V usage is TRBV2 and J usage is TRBJ2-4; 9 positions match TRBD2. The CDR3 spans 14 residues. Trimming removed 4 bases from V and 8 bases from J; junction bases left unmatched: 6. Per the germline V gene, CDR1 is SNHLY and CDR2 is FYNNEI. CDR3: CASSGAGGLDIQYF. CDR3 nucleotides: TGTGCCAGCAGTGGTGCGGGAGGGCTAGACATTCAGTACTTC.